The present entry profiles one T cell receptor (beta chain) with its context. The antigen is undetermined. This sample was taken from a study of shared clonotypes between healthy human individuals. Study results and caveats: Only blood was sampled; tissue repertoires likely differ.

Genomic DNA of every subset was divided equally among multiple immunoSEQ plates. Sequencing used immunoSEQ multiplex PCR; TCRdb keeps in-frame clones, though not all of them. The sample holds 450,000 to 700,000 clones, around 95% seen once. Cells designated naive CD8 were CD45RO-negative and were positively selected for CCR7, with terminally differentiated effector memory CD45RA+ cells excluded. Those who donated, Caucasian adults without exception, all lived in Nashville, Tennessee. V was clipped by 2 bases and J by 6 bases, with 10 bases between them. The CDR3 has 13 amino acids. The origin of this receptor is a woman aged 25 to 45 in good health. Sequencing was carried out using naive CD8+ T cells sorted from blood. The chain has TRBV23-1 and TRBJ1-1; no clear D. TRBV23-1 is reported as an ORF; its role is uncertain. The CDR3 sequence is CASSQKGMAEAFF. The DNA for the CDR3 is TGCGCCAGCAGTCAAAAGGGAATGGCTGAAGCTTTCTTT.